One and the same sample provided the 22 T cell receptor beta chains below, sequenced in a study of cytomegalovirus exposure and HLA in healthy donors. Both 60 Vbeta primers and 13 Jbeta primers went into the PCR. Clones were read by immunoSEQ multiplex PCR, and TCRdb kept only the in-frame ones, dropping some. This sample has fewer than 80,000 clones, with about 72% found just once. The source material was PBMCs. The receptors stem from a man in his fifties in good health and CMV-seropositive.

This rearrangement joins TRBV7-8 to TRBJ1-1; the match to TRBD1 covers 9 bases. This CDR3 spans 17 amino acids. Trimming removed 5 bases from V and 3 bases from J; junction bases left unmatched: 13. Per germline, CDR1 SGHVS and CDR2 FQNEAQ. Here the CDR3 DNA reads TGTGCCAGCAGCCCTCTTAATTTACAGGGGGCTTACACTGAAGCTTTCTTT. This encodes CASSPLNLQGAYTEAFF.

The J gene is TRBJ1-1, the V gene TRBV28; D gene unclear. This CDR3 region has 14 residues. Per the germline V gene, CDR1 is MDHEN and CDR2 is SYDVKM. V was shortened by 2 bases and J by 1 base, with 8 bases between the two germline ends. The CDR3 reads CASSLGLPNTEAFF. The CDR3 DNA sequence: TGTGCCAGCAGTTTAGGGCTGCCGAACACTGAAGCTTTCTTT.

The table lists this clone with a few counts. V gene TRBV30 combines with J gene TRBJ2-7, with D perhaps matching TRBD1 (5 bases). CDR3 length equals 14 residues. Trimming stripped 0 bases from V and 2 bases from J, with 11 bases between. The V gene's germline CDR1 is GTSNPN and CDR2 SVGIG (reference sequence). The DNA for the CDR3 is TGTGCCTGGAGTGTCCTCGCAGGGCCCTACGAGCAGTACTTC. This codes for CAWSVLAGPYEQYF.

V gene TRBV2 combines with J gene TRBJ2-1; 8 bases map to TRBD1. Germline V gene sequence: CDR1 SNHLY, CDR2 FYNNEI. With 2 bases clipped from V and 6 bases from J, the junction kept 9 bases outside the gene matches. This CDR3 contains 16 residues. CDR3 region: CASSEKGGQGFNEQFF. DNA of the CDR3: TGTGCCAGCAGTGAAAAGGGCGGACAGGGCTTCAATGAGCAGTTCTTC.

The chain is built from TRBV4-3 and TRBJ1-1; D may be TRBD1 (5 bases). Germline CDR1 is LGHNA and CDR2 is YSLEER. The CDR3 sequence is 16 residues long. V lost 0 bases and J 3 bases, leaving 14 bases between the germline ends. CDR3 sequence reads: CASSQDIGTGDTEAFF. DNA for the CDR3: TGCGCCAGCAGCCAAGATATTGGAACGGGGGACACTGAAGCTTTCTTT.

CDR3 sequence reads: CARSSWTGVTNLSGNTIYF. CDR3 DNA sequence: TGTGCCAGAAGCTCCTGGACAGGCGTAACCAACCTCTCTGGAAACACCATATATTTT. The V and J genes are TRBV5-3 and TRBJ1-3; 7 bases align to TRBD1. TRBV5-3 is annotated as an ORF whose role is uncertain. CDR3 length: 19 amino acids. V dropped 3 bases and J dropped 0; count of bases not matched to a gene: 15.

The V and J genes are TRBV27 and TRBJ1-2; weak D call: TRBD1 (5 bases). This CDR3 has 13 residues. V gave up 8 bases and J gave up 5 bases, with 15 bases separating them. CDR1 MNHEY and CDR2 SMNVEV come from the germline V gene (reference sequence). CDR3 amino acids: CASQPTGVYGYTF. DNA of the CDR3: TGTGCCAGCCAACCAACAGGAGTATATGGCTACACCTTC.

The chain combines TRBV30 with TRBJ1-1; D is unclear. The CDR3 is 13 residues long. The germline V and J ends were trimmed by 1 base and 6 bases, with 12 bases remaining between them. Germline CDR1 and CDR2: GTSNPN and SVGIG (reference sequence). Here the CDR3 reads CAWSGRGYAEAFF. In DNA form, the CDR3 reads TGTGCCTGGAGTGGGCGGGGTTACGCTGAAGCTTTCTTT. The full variable domain, in which reference TRBV30 and TRBJ1-1 provide the parts outside the CDR3, is SQTIHQWPATLVQPVGSPLSLECTVEGTSNPNLYWYRQAAGRGLQLLFYSVGIGQISSEVPQNLSASRPQDRQFILSSKKLLLSDSGFYLCAWSGRGYAEAFFGQGTRLTVV.

The chain has TRBV6-7 and TRBJ2-7; D may be TRBD1 (6 bases). TRBV6-7 carries the ORF label, with uncertain function. V gave up 5 bases and J gave up 2 bases, with 22 bases separating them. The CDR3 contains 17 residues. The DNA for the CDR3 is TGTGCCAGCAGTACTTCTTTCCAGGGGCCTAAGCCCTACGAGCAGTACTTC. Its translation: CASSTSFQGPKPYEQYF.

V gene TRBV7-6 combines with J gene TRBJ2-5, with TRBD2 as a possible D gene (7 bases). Trimming removed 1 base from V and 5 bases from J, with 14 bases in between. The CDR3 spans 15 residues. The V gene's germline CDR1 is SGHVS and CDR2 FNYEAQ. CDR3 residues: CASSLEWGGHETQYF. CDR3 nucleotides: TGTGCCAGCAGCTTAGAGTGGGGGGGCCACGAGACCCAGTACTTC.

This clone was seen a handful of times. J is TRBJ2-1 and V is TRBV5-4; TRBD2 matches 14 bases. V lost 4 bases to trimming and J lost 9 bases; unmatched junction nucleotides: 9. This CDR3 comprises 16 residues. Looked up from germline, CDR1 is SGHNT and CDR2 is YYREEE (reference sequence). The CDR3 DNA sequence: TGTGCCAGCAGCGACGGGTTGGGACTAGCGGGAGCTGAGCAGTTCTTC. It translates to CASSDGLGLAGAEQFF.

The gene calls are TRBV5-4 and TRBJ1-1; D not resolved. This CDR3 comprises 15 residues. Germline CDR1 SGHNT, CDR2 YYREEE (reference sequence). The germline V and J ends were trimmed by 0 bases and 0 bases, with 9 bases remaining between them. CDR3 protein: CASSLGGPVNTEAFF. The CDR3 region has the DNA TGTGCCAGCAGCTTGGGCGGGCCGGTGAACACTGAAGCTTTCTTT.

The table lists this clone with a few counts. The J gene is TRBJ2-3, the V gene TRBV4-3; 8 bases map to TRBD1. CDR3 size: 14 residues. CDR1 and CDR2 from the germline V gene are LGHNA and YSLEER. V shed 5 bases, J shed 6 bases, and the junction held 7 bases outside the gene matches. CDR3 coding DNA: TGCGCCAGCAGCGAAAGACAGGGGTGGGATACGCAGTATTTT. Encoded protein: CASSERQGWDTQYF.

The gene calls are TRBV28 and TRBJ1-2, with TRBD1 matching 12 bases. Trimming at V came to 8 bases and at J to 0 bases, leaving 4 bases not matched to a gene. This CDR3 is 15 amino acids long. CDR1 is MDHEN, CDR2 SYDVKM, per germline. This CDR3 reads CASLGQGAPNYGYTF. The CDR3 nucleotides read TGTGCCAGCCTGGGACAGGGGGCTCCTAACTATGGCTACACCTTC.

The chain employs TRBV5-1 and TRBJ2-7; tentatively, D is TRBD1 (6 bases). The germline V and J ends were trimmed by 2 bases and 3 bases, with 9 bases remaining between them. The CDR3 loop spans 13 amino acids. The V gene's germline CDR1 is SGHRS and CDR2 YFSETQ. CDR3 region: CASSFGQSYEQYF. CDR3 bases: TGCGCCAGCAGCTTCGGACAGAGCTACGAGCAGTACTTC.

The V and J genes are TRBV5-1 and TRBJ2-5, with D maybe TRBD1 (5 bases). The V gene lost 1 base and the J gene lost 7 bases, with 14 bases spanning the gap. CDR1 is SGHRS, CDR2 YFSETQ, per germline. This CDR3 has 14 residues. In DNA form, the CDR3 reads TGCGCCAGCAGCTTGTTTTCACAGGACGCGACCCAGTACTTC. Translated: CASSLFSQDATQYF.

V usage is TRBV19 and J usage is TRBJ1-1; 7 bases line up with TRBD1. This CDR3 has 15 residues. Trimming removed 7 bases from V and 0 bases from J; junction bases left unmatched: 8. Germline assignment: CDR1 LNHDA and CDR2 SQIVND (reference sequence). CDR3 amino acids: CASTPTGQMNTEAFF. CDR3 DNA: TGTGCCAGTACCCCGACGGGACAGATGAACACTGAAGCTTTCTTT.

The chain uses TRBV4-3 and TRBJ2-3; weak D call: TRBD2 (5 bases). The CDR3 sequence is 16 residues long. V was clipped by 1 base and J by 1 base, with 12 bases between them. Germline-derived CDR1 and CDR2 are LGHNA and YSLEER. The CDR3 here is CASSQGSGTGTDTQYF. CDR3 bases: TGCGCCAGCAGCCAAGGGAGCGGAACTGGCACAGATACGCAGTATTTT.

On this clone itself: This same CDR3 is encoded by further DNA sequences in the sample. The V and J genes are TRBV5-1 and TRBJ1-1, with 7 bases aligning to TRBD1. The germline CDR1 and CDR2 sequences are SGHRS and YFSETQ. V lost 3 bases and J lost 1; bases outside the gene matches: 3. This CDR3 comprises 14 residues. Here the CDR3 reads CASSSGQPNTEAFF. CDR3 nucleotides: TGCGCCAGCAGCTCGGGACAGCCGAACACTGAAGCTTTCTTT.

This chain joins TRBV19 and TRBJ1-5, with 9 bases matching TRBD1. J gave up 0 bases and V 5 bases, and 5 bases lay outside the gene matches. From germline, CDR1 is LNHDA and CDR2 SQIVND (reference sequence). This CDR3 spans 16 amino acids. The CDR3 DNA is TGTGCCAGTAGTTCAAGGACAGGGGCTAGCAATCAGCCCCAGCATTTT. It is translated as CASSSRTGASNQPQHF.

V gene TRBV19 combines with J gene TRBJ2-5; 10 bases map to TRBD2. Trimming removed 6 bases from V and 5 bases from J; junction bases left unmatched: 9. CDR1 LNHDA and CDR2 SQIVND come from the germline V gene (reference sequence). This CDR3 region has 15 residues. CDR3 coding DNA: TGTGCCAGTAGCCACCTAGCGGGGGTGCCCGAGACCCAGTACTTC. Amino acids: CASSHLAGVPETQYF.

The chain combines TRBV7-3 with TRBJ2-1; perhaps TRBD1 as D (5 bases). Germline V gene sequence: CDR1 SGHTA, CDR2 FQGTGA. The CDR3 length is 13 residues. Trimming removed 6 bases at V and 5 bases at J, with 11 bases between. The CDR3 here is CASSWSDNNEQFF. In DNA, the CDR3 is TGTGCCAGCAGTTGGTCGGACAACAATGAGCAGTTCTTC.